This T cell receptor beta chain was captured in a study of neurological immune-mediated disorders. The germline gives CDR1 LNHNV, CDR2 YYDKDF (reference sequence). The CDR3 extends over 13 amino acids. V lost 8 bases to trimming and J lost 5 bases, with 15 bases between them. This clonotype was recorded at least ten times. One entry per CDR3 protein, called by TCRdb with MiXCR from the 5' RACE reads. The data hold under 60,000 distinct CDR3 sequences, with about 23% observed a single time. V gene TRBV15 combines with J gene TRBJ2-5; weak D call: TRBD2 (6 bases). The TCR sequence derives from a woman between 65 and 79 years old in good health. The specimen was PBMCs. The CDR3 DNA sequence: TGTGCCACCGGGGCGGGGCCGGGGGAGACCCAGTACTTC. Residues: CATGAGPGETQYF. The entire variable domain, with the rest obtained from reference TRBV15 and TRBJ2-5, is as follows: DAMVIQNPRYQVTQFGKPVTLSCSQTLNHNVMYWYQQKSSQAPKLLFHYYDKDFNNEADTPDNFQSRRPNTSFCFLDIRSPGLGDTAMYLCATGAGPGETQYFGPGTRLLVL.